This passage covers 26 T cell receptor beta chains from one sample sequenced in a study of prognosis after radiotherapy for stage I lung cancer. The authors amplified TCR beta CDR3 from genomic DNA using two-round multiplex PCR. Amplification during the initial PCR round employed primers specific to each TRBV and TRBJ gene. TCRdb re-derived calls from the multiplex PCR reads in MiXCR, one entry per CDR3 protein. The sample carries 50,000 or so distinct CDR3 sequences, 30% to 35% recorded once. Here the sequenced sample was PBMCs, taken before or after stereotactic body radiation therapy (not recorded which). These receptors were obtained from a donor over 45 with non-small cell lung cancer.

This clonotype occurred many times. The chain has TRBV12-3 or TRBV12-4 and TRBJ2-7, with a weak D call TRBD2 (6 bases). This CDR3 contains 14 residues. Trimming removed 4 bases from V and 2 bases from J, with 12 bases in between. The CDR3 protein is CASSSTGEAYEQYF. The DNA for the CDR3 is TGTGCCAGCAGTTCGACCGGGGAGGCCTACGAGCAGTACTTC.

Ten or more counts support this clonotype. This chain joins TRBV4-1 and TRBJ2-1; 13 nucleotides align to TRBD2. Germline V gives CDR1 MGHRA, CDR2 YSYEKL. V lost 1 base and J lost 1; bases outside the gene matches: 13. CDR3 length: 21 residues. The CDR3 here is CASSQGPPGTSGTGSYNEQFF. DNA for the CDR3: TGCGCCAGCAGCCAAGGCCCTCCCGGGACTAGCGGGACTGGGTCCTACAATGAGCAGTTCTTC.

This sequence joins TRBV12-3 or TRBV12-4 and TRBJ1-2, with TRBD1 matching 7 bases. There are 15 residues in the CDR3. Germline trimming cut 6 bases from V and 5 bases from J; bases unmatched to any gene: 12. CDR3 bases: TGTGCCAGCAGACTAAACAGGGGTCTCGAGTATGGCTACACCTTC. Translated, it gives CASRLNRGLEYGYTF.

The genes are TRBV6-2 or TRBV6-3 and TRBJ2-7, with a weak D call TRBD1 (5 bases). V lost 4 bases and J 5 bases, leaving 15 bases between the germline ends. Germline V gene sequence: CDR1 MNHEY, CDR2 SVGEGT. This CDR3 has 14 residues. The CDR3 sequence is CASSLNVADNEQYF. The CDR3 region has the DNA TGTGCCAGCAGTTTAAATGTCGCGGACAACGAGCAGTACTTC.

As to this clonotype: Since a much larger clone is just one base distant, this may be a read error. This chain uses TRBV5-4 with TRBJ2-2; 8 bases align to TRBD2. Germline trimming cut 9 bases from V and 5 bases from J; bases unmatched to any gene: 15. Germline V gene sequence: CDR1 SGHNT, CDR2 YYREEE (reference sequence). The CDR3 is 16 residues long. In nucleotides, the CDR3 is TGTGCCATCAACTCGGGGGGGGCCCGGGGTACCGGGGAGCTGTTTTTT. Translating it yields CAINSGGARGTGELFF. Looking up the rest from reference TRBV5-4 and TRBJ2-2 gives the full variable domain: ETGVTQSPTHLIKTRGQQVTLRCSSQSGHNTVSWYQQALGQGPQFIFQYYREEENGRGNFPPRFSGLQFPNYSSELNVNALELDDSALYLCAINSGGARGTGELFFGEGSRLTVL.

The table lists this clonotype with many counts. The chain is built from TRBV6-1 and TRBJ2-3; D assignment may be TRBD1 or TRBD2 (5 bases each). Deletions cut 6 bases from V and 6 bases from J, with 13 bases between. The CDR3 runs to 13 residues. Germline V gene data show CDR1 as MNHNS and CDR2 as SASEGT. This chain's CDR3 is CASSPGPVDTQYF. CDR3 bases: TGTGCCAGCAGCCCGGGGCCTGTGGATACGCAGTATTTT.

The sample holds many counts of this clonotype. CDR3 bases: TGCGCCAGCAGCCAACACCAGGGTGAGCAGTTCTTC. Translated, it gives CASSQHQGEQFF. The rearrangement joins TRBV4-3 to TRBJ2-1; the D gene is possibly TRBD1 (5 bases). Per the germline V gene, CDR1 is LGHNA and CDR2 is YSLEER. CDR3 length: 12 residues. With 2 bases removed from V and 9 bases from J, the gap between germline ends came to 8 bases.

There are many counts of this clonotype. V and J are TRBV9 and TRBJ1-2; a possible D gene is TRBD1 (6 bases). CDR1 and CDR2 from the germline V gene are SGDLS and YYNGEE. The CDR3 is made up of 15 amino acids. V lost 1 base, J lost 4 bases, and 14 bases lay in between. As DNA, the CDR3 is TGTGCCAGCAGCGTAACATCCGACAGGACCTATGGCTACACCTTC. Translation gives CASSVTSDRTYGYTF.

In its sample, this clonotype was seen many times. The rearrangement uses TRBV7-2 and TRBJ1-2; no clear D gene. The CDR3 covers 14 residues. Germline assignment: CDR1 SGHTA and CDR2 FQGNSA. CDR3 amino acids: CGEGRRAGTDGYTF. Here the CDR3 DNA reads TGTGGTGAGGGCAGGCGGGCGGGTACGGACGGCTACACCTTC.

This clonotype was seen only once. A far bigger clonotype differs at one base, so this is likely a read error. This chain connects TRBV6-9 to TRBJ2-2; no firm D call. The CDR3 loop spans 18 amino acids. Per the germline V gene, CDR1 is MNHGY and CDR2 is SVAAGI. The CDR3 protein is CASSYPQERWANTWELFF. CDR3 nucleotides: TGTGCCAGCAGTTACCCCCAGGAAAGGTGGGCCAACACCTGGGAGCTGTTTTTT.

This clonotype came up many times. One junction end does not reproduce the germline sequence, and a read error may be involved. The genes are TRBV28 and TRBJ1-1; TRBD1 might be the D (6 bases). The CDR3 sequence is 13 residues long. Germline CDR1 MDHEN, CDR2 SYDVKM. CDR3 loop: CASSTTGRGEAFF. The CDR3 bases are TGCGCCAGCAGTACCACAGGGCGAGGGGAAGCTTTCTTT.

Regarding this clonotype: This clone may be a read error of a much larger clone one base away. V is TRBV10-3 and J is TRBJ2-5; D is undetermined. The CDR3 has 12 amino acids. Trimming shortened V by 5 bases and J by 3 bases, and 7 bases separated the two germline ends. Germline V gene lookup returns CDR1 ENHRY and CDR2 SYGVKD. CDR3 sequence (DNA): TGTGCCATCAGTCCATCCAAAGAGACCCAGTACTTC. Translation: CAISPSKETQYF.

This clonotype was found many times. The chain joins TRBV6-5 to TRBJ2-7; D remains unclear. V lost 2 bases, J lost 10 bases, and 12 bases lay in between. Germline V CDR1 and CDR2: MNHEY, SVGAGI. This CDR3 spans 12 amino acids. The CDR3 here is CASSYEVVSQYF. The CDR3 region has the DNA TGTGCCAGCAGTTACGAGGTAGTCTCTCAGTACTTC.

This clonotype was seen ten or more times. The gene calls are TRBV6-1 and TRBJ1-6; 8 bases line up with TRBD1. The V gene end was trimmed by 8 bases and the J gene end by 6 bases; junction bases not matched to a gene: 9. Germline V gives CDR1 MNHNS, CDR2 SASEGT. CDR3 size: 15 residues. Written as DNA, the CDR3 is TGTGCCAGCTGGACAGGGCGAGCGGGTAATTCACCCCTCCACTTT. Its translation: CASWTGRAGNSPLHF.

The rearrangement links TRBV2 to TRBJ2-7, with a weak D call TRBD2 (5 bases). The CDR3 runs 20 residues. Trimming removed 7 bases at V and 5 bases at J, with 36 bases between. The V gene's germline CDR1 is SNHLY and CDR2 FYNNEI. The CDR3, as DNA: TGTGCCAGCACCCCCCTCGTGGGTAGAGTGAGGCCACTCGGGCGGGACGAGCAGTACTTC. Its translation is CASTPLVGRVRPLGRDEQYF. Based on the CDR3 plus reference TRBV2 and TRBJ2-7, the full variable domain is EPEVTQTPSHQVTQMGQEVILRCVPISNHLYFYWYRQILGQKVEFLVSFYNNEISEKSEIFDDQFSVERPDGSNFTLKIRSTKLEDSAMYFCASTPLVGRVRPLGRDEQYFGPGTRLTVT.

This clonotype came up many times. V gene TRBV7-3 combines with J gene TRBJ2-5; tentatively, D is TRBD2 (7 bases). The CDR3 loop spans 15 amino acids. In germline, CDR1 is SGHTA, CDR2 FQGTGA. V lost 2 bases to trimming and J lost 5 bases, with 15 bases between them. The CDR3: CASSLGGARGETQYF. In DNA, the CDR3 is TGTGCCAGCAGCTTAGGGGGGGCGCGGGGGGAGACCCAGTACTTC. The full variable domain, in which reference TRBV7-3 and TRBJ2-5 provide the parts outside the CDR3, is GAGVSQTPSNKVTEKGKYVELRCDPISGHTALYWYRQSLGQGPEFLIYFQGTGAADDSGLPNDRFFAVRPEGSVSTLKIQRTERGDSAVYLCASSLGGARGETQYFGPGTRLLVL.

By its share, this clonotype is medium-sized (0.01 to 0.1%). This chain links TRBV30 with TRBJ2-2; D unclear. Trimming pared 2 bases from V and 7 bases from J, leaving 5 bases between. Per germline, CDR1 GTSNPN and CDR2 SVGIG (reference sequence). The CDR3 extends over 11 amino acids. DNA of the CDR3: TGTGCCTGGAGTCGTGACGGGGAGCTGTTTTTT. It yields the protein CAWSRDGELFF.

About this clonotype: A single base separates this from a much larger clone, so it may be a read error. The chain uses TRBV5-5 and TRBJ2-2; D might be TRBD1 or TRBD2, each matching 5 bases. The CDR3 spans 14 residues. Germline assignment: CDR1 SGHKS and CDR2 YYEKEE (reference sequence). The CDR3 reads CSSSQGPNTGELFF. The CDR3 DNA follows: TGTTCCAGCAGCCAGGGACCGAACACCGGGGAGCTGTTTTTT.

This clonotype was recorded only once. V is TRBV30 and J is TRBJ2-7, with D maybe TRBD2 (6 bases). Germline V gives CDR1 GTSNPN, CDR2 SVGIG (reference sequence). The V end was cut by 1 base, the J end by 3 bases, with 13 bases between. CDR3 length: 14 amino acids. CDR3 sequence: CAWSDGGSGYEQYF. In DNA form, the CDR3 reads TGTGCCTGGAGTGATGGGGGGAGTGGCTACGAGCAGTACTTC.

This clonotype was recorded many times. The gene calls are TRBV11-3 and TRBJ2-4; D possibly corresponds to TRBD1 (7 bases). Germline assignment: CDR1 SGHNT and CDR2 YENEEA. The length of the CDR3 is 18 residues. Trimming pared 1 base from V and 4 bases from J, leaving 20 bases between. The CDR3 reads CASSLGTGGRGAKNIQYF. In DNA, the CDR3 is TGTGCCAGCAGCTTAGGGACAGGTGGAAGGGGGGCGAAAAACATTCAGTACTTC.

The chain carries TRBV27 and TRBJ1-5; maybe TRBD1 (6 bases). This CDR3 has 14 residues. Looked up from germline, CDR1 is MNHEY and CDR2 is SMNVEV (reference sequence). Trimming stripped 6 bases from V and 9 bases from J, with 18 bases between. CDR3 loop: CASSPGTWRLPQHF. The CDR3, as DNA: TGTGCCAGCAGCCCCGGGACATGGAGACTGCCCCAGCATTTT.

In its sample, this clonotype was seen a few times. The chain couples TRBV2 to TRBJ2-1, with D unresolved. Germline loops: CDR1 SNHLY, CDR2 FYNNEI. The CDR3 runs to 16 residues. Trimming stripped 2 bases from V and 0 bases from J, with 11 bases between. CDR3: CASSELDRSSYNEQFF. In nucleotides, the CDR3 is TGTGCCAGCAGTGAATTGGACCGAAGCTCCTACAATGAGCAGTTCTTC.

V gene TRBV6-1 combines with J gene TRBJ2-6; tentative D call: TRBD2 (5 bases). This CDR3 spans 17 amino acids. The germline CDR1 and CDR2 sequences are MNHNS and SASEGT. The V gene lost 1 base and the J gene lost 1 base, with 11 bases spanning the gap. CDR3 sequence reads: CASSEGTGDSGANVLTF. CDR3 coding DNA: TGTGCCAGCAGTGAAGGGACCGGGGATTCTGGGGCCAACGTCCTGACTTTC.

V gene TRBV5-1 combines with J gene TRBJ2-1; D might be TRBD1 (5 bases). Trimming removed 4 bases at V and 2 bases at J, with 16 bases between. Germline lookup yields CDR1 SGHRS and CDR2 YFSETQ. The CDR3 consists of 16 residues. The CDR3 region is CASSLNRLRPYNEQFF. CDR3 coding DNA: TGCGCCAGCAGCCTAAACAGGTTAAGGCCCTACAATGAGCAGTTCTTC.

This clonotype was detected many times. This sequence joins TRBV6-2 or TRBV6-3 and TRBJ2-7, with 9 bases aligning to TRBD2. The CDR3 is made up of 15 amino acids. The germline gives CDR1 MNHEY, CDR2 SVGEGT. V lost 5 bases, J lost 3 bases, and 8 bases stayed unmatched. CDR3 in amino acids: CASSTPSGAHYEQYF. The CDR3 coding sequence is TGTGCCAGCAGTACCCCTAGCGGGGCCCACTACGAGCAGTACTTC.

The CDR3 region is CASSSGAWGTDTQYF. CDR3 nucleotide sequence: TGTGCCAGCAGTTCCGGGGCCTGGGGCACAGATACGCAGTATTTT. J is TRBJ2-3 and V is TRBV28; the D gene could be TRBD1 or TRBD2 (5 bases each). V lost 4 bases and J 1 base, leaving 12 bases between the germline ends. This CDR3 comprises 15 residues. The germline gives CDR1 MDHEN, CDR2 SYDVKM.